A single sample is the source of the 14 T cell receptor beta chains below, sequenced in a study of human T cells and chemical hapten exposure. TCRdb re-analysed the RACE reads in MiXCR, keeping a single row per CDR3 protein. This table holds about 110,000 distinct CDR3 sequences, around 12% found once. This sample's time point: pre-sensitization, week 0. This sample's treatment: therapeutic diphenylcyclopropenone sensitization with weekly scalp DPC. The sequences come from whole blood, collected in connection with sensitization to the hapten diphenylcyclopropenone (DPC). These receptor sequences come from a woman aged 45-59 years with alopecia areata. Some clones in this sample may be carry-over from other donors' samples.

This clonotype has at least ten counts. This chain links TRBV6-5 with TRBJ2-2, with D perhaps given as TRBD1 or TRBD2 (5 bases each). The CDR3 loop spans 16 amino acids. V was pared by 6 bases and J by 1 base, with 15 bases between. CDR1 MNHEY and CDR2 SVGAGI come from the germline V gene. The CDR3 DNA sequence: TGTGCCAGCAGGTCAGAGGGACGGATGAACACCGGGGAGCTGTTTTTT. Translated, it gives CASRSEGRMNTGELFF.

This clonotype was picked up a small number of times. This chain links TRBV7-2 with TRBJ2-5; D might be TRBD1 (6 bases). The germline CDR1 and CDR2 sequences are SGHTA and FQGNSA. With 3 bases removed from V and 4 bases from J, the gap between germline ends came to 12 bases. CDR3 length: 14 residues. CDR3 nucleotide sequence: TGTGCCAGCAGCTTTCAGGGGATCACAGAGACCCAGTACTTC. Translation gives CASSFQGITETQYF.

This clonotype was found many times. The chain couples TRBV4-3 to TRBJ2-3, with D unclear. The V and J ends lost 1 base and 0 bases respectively, with 8 bases between them. Per the germline V gene, CDR1 is LGHNA and CDR2 is YSLEER. This CDR3 is built from 15 residues. CDR3 residues: CASSQVVTSTDTQYF. CDR3 DNA sequence: TGCGCCAGCAGCCAAGTAGTAACTAGCACAGATACGCAGTATTTT.

Only a few counts were recorded for this clonotype. V gene TRBV28 combines with J gene TRBJ2-2; the D gene is possibly TRBD1 (5 bases). V was pared by 3 bases and J by 4 bases, with 9 bases between. CDR3 size: 14 residues. CDR1 and CDR2 (germline): MDHEN, SYDVKM. As DNA, the CDR3 is TGTGCCAGCAGTTTTAACAGGCTCACCGGGGAGCTGTTTTTT. Its translation: CASSFNRLTGELFF.

This chain uses TRBV29-1 with TRBJ2-7; D not resolved. This CDR3 comprises 12 residues. Germline CDR1 and CDR2: SQVTM and ANQGSEA. V lost 3 bases, J lost 4 bases, and 10 bases lay in between. The chain's CDR3 is CSVDGADYEQYF. DNA for the CDR3: TGCAGCGTTGACGGAGCCGATTACGAGCAGTACTTC.

The rearrangement joins TRBV28 to TRBJ2-7; TRBD1 agrees at 8 bases. Germline V CDR1 and CDR2: MDHEN, SYDVKM. This CDR3 is built from 13 residues. J gave up 2 bases and V 7 bases, and 4 bases lay outside the gene matches. This CDR3 is CASKGTGPYEQYF. In nucleotides, the CDR3 is TGTGCCAGCAAGGGGACAGGTCCCTACGAGCAGTACTTC. The full variable domain, with the rest looked up from reference TRBV28 and TRBJ2-7, is DVKVTQSSRYLVKRTGEKVFLECVQDMDHENMFWYRQDPGLGLRLIYFSYDVKMKEKGDIPEGYSVSREKKERFSLILESASTNQTSMYLCASKGTGPYEQYFGPGTRLTVT.

This chain links TRBV7-2 with TRBJ2-1, with D tentatively TRBD2 (6 bases). There are 13 residues in the CDR3. CDR1 is SGHTA, CDR2 FQGNSA, per germline. V was cut by 4 bases and J by 5 bases, with 9 bases left in between. The DNA of the CDR3 is TGTGCCAGCAGCTCGAGGACTAACAATGAGCAGTTCTTC. Its translation: CASSSRTNNEQFF.

The sample holds a few counts of this clonotype. The chain has TRBV20-1 and TRBJ1-1; D is undetermined. Trimming took off 0 bases at V and 0 bases at J, with 11 bases between the two ends. The V gene's germline CDR1 is DFQATT and CDR2 SNEGSKA (reference sequence). The CDR3 has 15 residues. The CDR3: CSAREHVVVNTEAFF. CDR3 DNA sequence: TGCAGTGCTAGAGAACACGTAGTGGTGAACACTGAAGCTTTCTTT.

As to this clonotype: One base away lies a much larger clone, so this may be a sequencing read error. This sequence joins TRBV29-1 and TRBJ1-1, with D tentatively TRBD1 (6 bases). Germline V gene sequence: CDR1 SQVTM, CDR2 ANQGSEA. The CDR3 totals 11 residues. V lost 4 bases and J lost 8, with 11 bases in between. The CDR3 region has the DNA TGCAGCGTTGCATCAGGGGAGGAAGCTTTCTTT. It yields the protein CSVASGEEAFF.

This clonotype was detected many times. The chain employs TRBV7-8 and TRBJ2-3; D ambiguous. Trimming shortened V by 2 bases and J by 0 bases, and 6 bases separated the two germline ends. In germline, CDR1 is SGHVS, CDR2 FQNEAQ. The CDR3 spans 14 residues. The CDR3 loop reads CASSLQASTDTQYF. CDR3 DNA: TGTGCCAGCAGCTTACAGGCCAGCACAGATACGCAGTATTTT.

The CDR3 here is CASSPGLAGFSETQYF. Written as DNA, the CDR3 is TGCGCCAGCAGCCCGGGTCTAGCGGGCTTCTCGGAGACCCAGTACTTC. J is TRBJ2-5 and V is TRBV4-1, with 8 positions matching TRBD2. The V segment lost 4 bases and the J segment 5 bases; nucleotides outside the gene matches: 12. The length of the CDR3 is 16 residues. In germline, CDR1 is MGHRA, CDR2 YSYEKL.

J is TRBJ2-3 and V is TRBV9; TRBD2 matches at 7 bases. This CDR3 has 14 residues. The V gene's germline CDR1 is SGDLS and CDR2 YYNGEE. Trimming cost V 1 base and J 6 bases; bases outside gene matches: 5. The CDR3 DNA follows: TGTGCCAGCAGCGTACTTACTAGCGCGGATACGCAGTATTTT. Translating gives CASSVLTSADTQYF.

This clonotype was found many times. V is TRBV7-6 and J is TRBJ1-5, with TRBD1 as a possible D gene (5 bases). V was clipped by 1 base and J by 3 bases, with 10 bases between them. CDR1 SGHVS and CDR2 FNYEAQ come from the germline V gene. This CDR3 spans 15 amino acids. The CDR3 loop is CASSLEGTPNQPQHF. Here the CDR3 DNA reads TGTGCCAGCAGCTTAGAGGGGACCCCCAATCAGCCCCAGCATTTT.

This clonotype showed up just a few times. The chain employs TRBV13 and TRBJ1-1; 11 nucleotides line up with TRBD1. Germline lookup yields CDR1 PRHDT and CDR2 FYEKMQ (reference sequence). J gave up 6 bases and V 2 bases, and 2 bases lay outside the gene matches. There are 14 residues in the CDR3. This chain's CDR3 is CASSLLGQGAEAFF. CDR3 sequence (DNA): TGTGCCAGCAGCTTACTGGGACAGGGGGCTGAAGCTTTCTTT.